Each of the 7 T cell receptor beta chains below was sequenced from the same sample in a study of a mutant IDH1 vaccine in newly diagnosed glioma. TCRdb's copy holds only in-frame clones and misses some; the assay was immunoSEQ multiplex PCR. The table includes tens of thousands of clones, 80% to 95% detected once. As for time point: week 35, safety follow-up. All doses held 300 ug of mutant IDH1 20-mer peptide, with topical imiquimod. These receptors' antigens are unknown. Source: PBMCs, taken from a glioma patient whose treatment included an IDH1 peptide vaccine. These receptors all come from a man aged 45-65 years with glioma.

The CDR3 protein is CASSMGDNQPQHF. Here the CDR3 DNA reads TGTGCCAGTAGTATGGGAGACAATCAGCCCCAGCATTTT. The chain employs TRBV19 and TRBJ1-5; D uncertain. Trimming stripped 3 bases from V and 3 bases from J, with 6 bases between. Germline V gives CDR1 LNHDA, CDR2 SQIVND (reference sequence). The CDR3 extends over 13 amino acids.

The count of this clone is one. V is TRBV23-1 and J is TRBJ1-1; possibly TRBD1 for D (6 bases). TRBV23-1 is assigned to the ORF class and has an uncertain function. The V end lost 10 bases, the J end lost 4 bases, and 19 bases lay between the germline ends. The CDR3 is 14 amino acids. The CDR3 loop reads CATTPGGHSTEAFF. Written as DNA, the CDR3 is TGCGCCACCACCCCTGGGGGGCATAGCACTGAAGCTTTCTTT.

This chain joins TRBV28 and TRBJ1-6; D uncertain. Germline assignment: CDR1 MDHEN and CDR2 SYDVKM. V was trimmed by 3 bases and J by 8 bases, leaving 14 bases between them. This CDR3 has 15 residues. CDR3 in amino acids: CASSFKRVRDSPLHF. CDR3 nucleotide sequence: TGTGCCAGCAGTTTTAAGCGGGTCCGGGATTCACCCCTCCACTTT.

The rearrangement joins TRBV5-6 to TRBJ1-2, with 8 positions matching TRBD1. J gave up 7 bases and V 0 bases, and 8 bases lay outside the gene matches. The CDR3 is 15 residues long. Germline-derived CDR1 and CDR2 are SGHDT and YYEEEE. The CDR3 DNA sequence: TGTGCCAGCAGCTTGGGACCAGGGGGCTCGTCTGGCTACACCTTC. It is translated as CASSLGPGGSSGYTF. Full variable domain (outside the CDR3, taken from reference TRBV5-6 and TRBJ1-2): DAGVTQSPTHLIKTRGQQVTLRCSPKSGHDTVSWYQQALGQGPQFIFQYYEEEERQRGNFPDRFSGHQFPNYSSELNVNALLLGDSALYLCASSLGPGGSSGYTFGSGTRLTVV.

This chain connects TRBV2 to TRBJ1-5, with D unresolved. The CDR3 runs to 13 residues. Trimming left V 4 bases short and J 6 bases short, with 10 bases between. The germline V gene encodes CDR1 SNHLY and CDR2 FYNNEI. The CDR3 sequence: CASSGTRVQPQHF. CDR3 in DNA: TGTGCCAGCAGTGGGACGAGGGTTCAGCCCCAGCATTTT. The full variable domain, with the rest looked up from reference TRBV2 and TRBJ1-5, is EPEVTQTPSHQVTQMGQEVILRCVPISNHLYFYWYRQILGQKVEFLVSFYNNEISEKSEIFDDQFSVERPDGSNFTLKIRSTKLEDSAMYFCASSGTRVQPQHFGDGTRLSIL.

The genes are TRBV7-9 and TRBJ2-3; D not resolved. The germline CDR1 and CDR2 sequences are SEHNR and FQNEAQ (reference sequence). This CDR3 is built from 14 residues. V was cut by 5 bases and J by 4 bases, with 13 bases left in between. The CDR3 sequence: CASSLGGPPDTQYF. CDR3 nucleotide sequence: TGTGCCAGCAGCCTTGGCGGACCTCCAGATACGCAGTATTTT.

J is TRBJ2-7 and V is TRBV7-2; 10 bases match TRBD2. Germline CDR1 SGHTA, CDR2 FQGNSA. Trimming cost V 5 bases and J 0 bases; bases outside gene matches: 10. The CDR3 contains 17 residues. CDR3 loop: CASSPGPGLALSYEQYF. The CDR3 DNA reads TGTGCCAGCAGCCCCGGACCGGGACTAGCGCTCTCCTACGAGCAGTACTTC.